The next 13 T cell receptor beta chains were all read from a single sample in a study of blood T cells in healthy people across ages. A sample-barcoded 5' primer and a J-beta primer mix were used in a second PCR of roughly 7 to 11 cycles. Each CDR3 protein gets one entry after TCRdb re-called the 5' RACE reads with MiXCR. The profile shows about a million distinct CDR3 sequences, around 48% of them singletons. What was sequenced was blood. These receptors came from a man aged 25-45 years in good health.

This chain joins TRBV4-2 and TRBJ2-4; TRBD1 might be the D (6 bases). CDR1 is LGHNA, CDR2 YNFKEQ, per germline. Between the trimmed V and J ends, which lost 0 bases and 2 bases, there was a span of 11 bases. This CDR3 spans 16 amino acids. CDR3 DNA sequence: TGTGCCAGCAGCCAAGATGAAGGGGGAACCAAAAACATTCAGTACTTC. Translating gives CASSQDEGGTKNIQYF.

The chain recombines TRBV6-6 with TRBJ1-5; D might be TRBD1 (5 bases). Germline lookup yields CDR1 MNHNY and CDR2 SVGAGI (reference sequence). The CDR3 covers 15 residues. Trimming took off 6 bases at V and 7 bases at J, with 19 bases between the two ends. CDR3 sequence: CASSDGAGSGQPQHF. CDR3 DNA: TGTGCCAGCAGCGACGGAGCAGGGTCGGGGCAGCCCCAGCATTTT.

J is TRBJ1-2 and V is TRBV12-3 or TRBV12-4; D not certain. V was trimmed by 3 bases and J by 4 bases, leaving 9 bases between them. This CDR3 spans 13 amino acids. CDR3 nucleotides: TGTGCCAGCAGTTTTGACTCGCTCTATGGCTACACCTTC. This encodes CASSFDSLYGYTF.

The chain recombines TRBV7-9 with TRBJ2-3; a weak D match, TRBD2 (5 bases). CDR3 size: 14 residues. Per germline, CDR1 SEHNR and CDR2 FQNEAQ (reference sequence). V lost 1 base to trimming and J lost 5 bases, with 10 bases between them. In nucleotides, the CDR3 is TGTGCCAGCAGCTTAGGGCGCCGGGGAGATACGCAGTATTTT. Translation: CASSLGRRGDTQYF. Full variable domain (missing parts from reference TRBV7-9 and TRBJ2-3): DTGVSQNPRHKITKRGQNVTFRCDPISEHNRLYWYRQTLGQGPEFLTYFQNEAQLEKSRLLSDRFSAERPKGSFSTLEIQRTEQGDSAMYLCASSLGRRGDTQYFGPGTRLTVL.

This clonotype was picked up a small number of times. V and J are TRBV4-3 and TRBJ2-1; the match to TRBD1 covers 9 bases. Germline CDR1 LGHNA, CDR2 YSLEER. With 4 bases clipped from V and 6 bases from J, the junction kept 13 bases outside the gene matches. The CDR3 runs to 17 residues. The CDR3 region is CASSPHLGDRAFNEQFF. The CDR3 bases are TGCGCCAGCAGCCCACATTTAGGGGACAGGGCTTTCAATGAGCAGTTCTTC.

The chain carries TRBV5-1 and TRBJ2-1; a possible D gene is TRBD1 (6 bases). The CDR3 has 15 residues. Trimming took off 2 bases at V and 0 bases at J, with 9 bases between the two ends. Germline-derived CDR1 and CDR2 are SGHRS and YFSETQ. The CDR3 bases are TGCGCCAGCAGCTTTGACAGGTCCTCCTACAATGAGCAGTTCTTC. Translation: CASSFDRSSYNEQFF.

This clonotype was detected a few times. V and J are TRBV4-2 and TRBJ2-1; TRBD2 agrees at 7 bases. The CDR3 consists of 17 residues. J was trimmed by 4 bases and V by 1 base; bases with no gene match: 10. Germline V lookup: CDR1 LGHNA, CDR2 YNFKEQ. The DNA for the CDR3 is TGTGCCAGCAGCCAAGTTGCTGCTAGCGGACAATACAATGAGCAGTTCTTC. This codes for CASSQVAASGQYNEQFF.

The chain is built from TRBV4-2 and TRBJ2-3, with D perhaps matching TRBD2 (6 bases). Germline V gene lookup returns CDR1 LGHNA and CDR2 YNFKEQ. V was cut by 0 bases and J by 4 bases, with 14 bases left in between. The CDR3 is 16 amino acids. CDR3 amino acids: CASSQERGNPPDTQYF. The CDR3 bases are TGTGCCAGCAGCCAAGAACGGGGGAATCCCCCAGATACGCAGTATTTT.

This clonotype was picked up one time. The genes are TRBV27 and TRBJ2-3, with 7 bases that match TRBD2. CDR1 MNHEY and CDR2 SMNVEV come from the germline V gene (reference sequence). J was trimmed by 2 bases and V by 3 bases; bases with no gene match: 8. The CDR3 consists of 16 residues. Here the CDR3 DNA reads TGTGCCAGCAGTTTGAACGGGAGGCCAACCACAGATACGCAGTATTTT. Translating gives CASSLNGRPTTDTQYF.

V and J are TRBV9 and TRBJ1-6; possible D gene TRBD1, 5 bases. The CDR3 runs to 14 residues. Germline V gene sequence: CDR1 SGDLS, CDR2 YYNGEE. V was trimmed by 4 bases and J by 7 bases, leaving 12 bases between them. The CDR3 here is CASSRGVLNSPLHF. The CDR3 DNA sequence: TGTGCCAGCAGCCGGGGGGTCCTGAATTCACCCCTCCACTTT.

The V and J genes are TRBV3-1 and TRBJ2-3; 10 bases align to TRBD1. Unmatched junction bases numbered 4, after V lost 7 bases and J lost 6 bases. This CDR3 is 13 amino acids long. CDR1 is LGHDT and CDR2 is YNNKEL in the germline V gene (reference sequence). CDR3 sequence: CASKDRGGDTQYF. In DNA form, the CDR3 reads TGTGCCAGCAAGGACAGGGGGGGGGATACGCAGTATTTT.

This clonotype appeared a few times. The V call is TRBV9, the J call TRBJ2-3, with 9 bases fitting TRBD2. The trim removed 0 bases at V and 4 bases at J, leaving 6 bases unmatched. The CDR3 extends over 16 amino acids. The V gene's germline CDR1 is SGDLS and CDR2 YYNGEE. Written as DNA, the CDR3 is TGTGCCAGCAGCGTAGATGCGGGGGGGCCGGCAGATACGCAGTATTTT. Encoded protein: CASSVDAGGPADTQYF.

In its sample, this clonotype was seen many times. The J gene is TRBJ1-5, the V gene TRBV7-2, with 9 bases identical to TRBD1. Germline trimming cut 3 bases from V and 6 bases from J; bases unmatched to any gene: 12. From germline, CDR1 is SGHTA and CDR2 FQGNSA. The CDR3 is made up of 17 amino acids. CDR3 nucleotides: TGTGCCAGCAGCTTTACCTCCCGGGGACAGGGTTTTCAGCCCCAGCATTTT. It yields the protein CASSFTSRGQGFQPQHF.